This is a list of T cell receptor beta chains from one sample in a study of T cell repertoires in ileal Crohn's disease. This table comes from immunoSEQ multiplex PCR, and its TCRdb copy is limited to in-frame clones, with some not included. The sample consists of 9,000 to 13,000 clones, 70% to 90% of them appearing once. Sequencing was done on a sample of ileal tissue. The receptor source for this set is an adult with Crohn's disease. Each CDR3 is given with its conserved first and last residue. The D gene is left open where the match is weak. Clone size is shown for a subset of rows, as once, few, many or a class of expanded clone.

- TRBJ1-4 - TRBV28 CASSYEGVRSEKLFF TGTGCCAGCAGTTATGAGGGGGTTCGAAGTGAAAAACTGTTTTTT
- TRBJ1-1 - TRBV4-1 CASSQERAGNTEAFF TGCGCCAGCAGCCAAGAACGTGCGGGAAACACTGAAGCTTTCTTT
- TRBJ2-5 TRBD1 TRBV5-1 CASSWTGQETQYF TGCGCCAGCAGCTGGACAGGCCAAGAGACCCAGTACTTC
- TRBJ2-7 TRBD2 TRBV6-1 CASLLAGPYEQYF TGTGCCAGCCTACTAGCGGGACCCTACGAGCAGTACTTC
- TRBJ1-2 - TRBV29-1 CSVEVGSPYGYTF TGCAGCGTTGAAGTAGGGAGTCCGTATGGCTACACCTTC
- TRBJ2-3 TRBD2 TRBV5-1 CASSTPLAASTDTQYF TGCGCCAGCAGCACACCACTAGCGGCGAGCACAGATACGCAGTATTTT
- TRBJ2-3 TRBD1 TRBV2 CASRGQGWGTQYF TGTGCCAGCAGGGGACAGGGTTGGGGTACGCAGTATTTT
once TRBJ1-5 - TRBV15 CATSLAVSNQPQHF TGTGCCACCAGCCTGGCGGTTAGCAATCAGCCCCAGCATTTT
- TRBJ1-1 - TRBV5-6 CASSLDGRGNTEAFF TGTGCCAGCAGCTTGGACGGCAGGGGGAACACTGAAGCTTTCTTT
few TRBJ2-6 - TRBV11-2 CASSLDIKPYSGANVLTF TGTGCCAGCAGCTTAGATATCAAGCCGTACTCTGGGGCCAACGTCCTGACTTTC
few TRBJ2-4 - TRBV15 CATSRKLISSYF TGTGCCACCAGCAGGAAACTGATCTCCTCGTACTTC
- TRBJ2-7 TRBD1 TRBV7-2 CASSLDDRGEYEQYF TGTGCCAGCAGCTTAGATGACAGGGGCGAGTACGAGCAGTACTTC
few TRBJ1-2 TRBD1 TRBV6-6 CASQPAGGNGYTF TGTGCCAGCCAGCCCGCAGGGGGAAATGGCTACACCTTC
once TRBJ2-1 TRBD2 TRBV15 CATSRKKTSVGSYNEQFF TGTGCCACCAGCAGGAAGAAAACTAGCGTGGGCTCCTACAATGAGCAGTTCTTC
- TRBJ2-5 TRBD1 TRBV5-1 CASSLGDREQETQYF TGCGCCAGCAGCTTGGGGGACAGAGAACAAGAGACCCAGTACTTC
- TRBJ2-4 - TRBV10-3 CAISGPDQGIQYF TGTGCCATCAGTGGGCCGGATCAGGGCATTCAGTACTTC
- TRBJ2-2 TRBD1 TRBV19 CASSISGTVNTGELFF TGTGCCAGTAGTATATCCGGGACAGTGAACACCGGGGAGCTGTTTTTT
- TRBJ1-5 - TRBV7-2 CASSLISQPQHF TGTGCCAGCAGCTTAATATCTCAGCCCCAGCATTTT
- TRBJ2-1 - TRBV5-6 CASSSGWRTRGNEQFF TGTGCCAGCAGCTCCGGCTGGCGAACGAGAGGCAATGAGCAGTTCTTC
- TRBJ2-3 TRBD1 TRBV2 CASRLGTGSTDTQYF TGTGCCAGCCGATTAGGGACAGGGAGCACAGATACGCAGTATTTT
- TRBJ1-1 - TRBV19 CASSISGIPFTEAFF TGTGCCAGTAGTATATCGGGGATACCGTTCACTGAAGCTTTCTTT
- TRBJ2-5 TRBD1 TRBV5-4 CASSKWSAGGYQETQYF TGTGCCAGCAGCAAATGGTCGGCAGGGGGCTACCAAGAGACCCAGTACTTC
- TRBJ2-2 TRBD1 TRBV9 CASSLPGTGAGELFF TGTGCCAGCAGTCTCCCCGGGACAGGGGCCGGGGAGCTGTTTTTT
- TRBJ1-2 TRBD1 TRBV7-9 CASSLATGDIYGYTF TGTGCCAGCAGCTTAGCAACAGGGGATATCTATGGCTACACCTTC
- TRBJ1-1 TRBD1 TRBV29-1 CSVDRGGGTEAFF TGCAGCGTAGACAGGGGAGGGGGCACTGAAGCTTTCTTT
- TRBJ2-2 TRBD1 TRBV4-1 CASSHPNRGNTGELFF TGCGCCAGCAGCCATCCCAACAGGGGTAACACCGGGGAGCTGTTTTTT
few TRBJ1-4 TRBD1 TRBV25-1 CASSERGTVNEKLFF TGTGCCAGCAGTGAACGAGGGACAGTTAATGAAAAACTGTTTTTT
- TRBJ2-1 TRBD1 TRBV5-1 CASSLGMGQGEQFF TGCGCCAGCAGCTTAGGTATGGGACAGGGAGAGCAGTTCTTC
- TRBJ2-3 - TRBV18 CASSPNSGSSTDTQYF TGTGCCAGCTCACCAAACAGCGGGTCCAGCACAGATACGCAGTATTTT
few TRBJ1-1 - TRBV10-1 CASSGPGHEAFF TGCGCCAGCAGTGGGCCAGGGCATGAAGCTTTCTTT
- TRBJ2-7 TRBD2 TRBV28 CASSLYEIGLAGERVEQYF TGTGCCAGCAGTTTATATGAGATTGGACTAGCGGGGGAGAGGGTCGAGCAGTACTTC
- TRBJ2-7 TRBD2 TRBV11-2 CASSPRGASGSNEQYF TGTGCCAGCAGCCCCCGAGGGGCTAGCGGGAGCAACGAGCAGTACTTC
- TRBJ1-1 TRBD1 TRBV10-3 CAIQGSRGRDTEAFF TGTGCCATCCAGGGGAGCAGGGGGCGGGACACTGAAGCTTTCTTT
- TRBJ1-5 - TRBV30 CAWTLGTLNQPQHF TGTGCCTGGACCTTAGGGACACTTAATCAGCCCCAGCATTTT
- TRBJ1-1 - TRBV25-1 CASTRGGFTEAFF TGTGCCAGCACCCGAGGCGGATTCACTGAAGCTTTCTTT
- TRBJ1-1 - TRBV30 CAWRPRVSTEAFF TGTGCCTGGAGACCCAGGGTTAGCACTGAAGCTTTCTTT
- TRBJ2-7 TRBD2 TRBV13 CASSLASGTSGTYEQYF TGTGCCAGCAGCTTAGCCTCCGGGACTAGCGGGACCTACGAGCAGTACTTC
- TRBJ2-3 TRBD1 TRBV5-1 CASSLQGHVPDTQYF TGCGCCAGCAGCTTACAGGGGCATGTTCCGGATACGCAGTATTTT
- TRBJ2-3 - TRBV6-6 CASSYRSGSGTDTQYF TGTGCCAGCAGTTACAGGTCCGGGAGTGGCACAGATACGCAGTATTTT
- TRBJ2-2 TRBD2 TRBV6-4 CASSAGLAVLNTGELFF TGTGCCAGCAGTGCGGGACTAGCGGTTCTTAACACCGGGGAGCTGTTTTTT
- TRBJ2-1 - TRBV6-1 CASSEPGRVSEQFF TGTGCCAGCAGTGAACCGGGCAGGGTGAGTGAGCAGTTCTTC
- TRBJ1-5 - TRBV28 CASSFLQGKQPQHF TGTGCCAGCAGTTTCCTTCAGGGGAAGCAGCCCCAGCATTTT
few TRBJ2-2 TRBD1 TRBV7-7 CASSRGQGSTGELFF TGTGCTAGCAGTCGGGGACAGGGGAGCACCGGGGAGCTGTTTTTT
- TRBJ2-1 TRBD2 TRBV18 CASSPPRLAGETRNEQFF TGTGCCAGCTCACCACCCAGACTAGCGGGGGAGACACGGAATGAGCAGTTCTTC
- TRBJ2-4 TRBD2 TRBV5-4 CASSDLAGNNIQYF TGTGCCAGCAGCGATCTAGCGGGGAATAACATTCAGTACTTC
few TRBJ2-7 - TRBV6-1 CASSTEGGTTYEQYF TGTGCCAGCAGTACGGAGGGGGGGACCACCTACGAGCAGTACTTC